This T cell receptor beta chain was profiled in a study of blood T cell repertoires in COVID-19. At the level of the study: Italy, Spain and the United States were the sources of the convalescent and acute COVID-19 samples. T cells, B-cell-depleted T cells, or PBMCs provided the cDNA or gDNA that served as material.

In the authors' workflow: Amplification of reference gene primers provided the estimated nucleated cell counts. TCRdb keeps only in-frame clones here, not all; method: immunoSEQ multiplex PCR. V, J and clone size are those of that table, while D and trimming were read from the DNA. The data show about 230,000 clones, 65% to 90% seen once. V dropped 5 bases and J dropped 5; count of bases not matched to a gene: 11. The CDR3 totals 15 residues. CDR1 SEHNR and CDR2 FQNEAQ come from the germline V gene (reference sequence). This rearrangement joins TRBV7-9 to TRBJ2-7; the match to TRBD1 covers 8 bases. The sample comprised peripheral blood. This clonotype originated in a woman between 45 and 60 years old with acute or convalescent COVID-19. CDR3 amino acids: CASSPPDRGIDEQYF. Here the CDR3 DNA reads TGTGCCAGCAGCCCGCCCGACAGGGGCATAGACGAGCAGTACTTC. Supplemented by reference TRBV7-9 and TRBJ2-7, the full variable domain reads DTGVSQNPRHKITKRGQNVTFRCDPISEHNRLYWYRQTLGQGPEFLTYFQNEAQLEKSRLLSDRFSAERPKGSFSTLEIQRTEQGDSAMYLCASSPPDRGIDEQYFGPGTRLTVT.